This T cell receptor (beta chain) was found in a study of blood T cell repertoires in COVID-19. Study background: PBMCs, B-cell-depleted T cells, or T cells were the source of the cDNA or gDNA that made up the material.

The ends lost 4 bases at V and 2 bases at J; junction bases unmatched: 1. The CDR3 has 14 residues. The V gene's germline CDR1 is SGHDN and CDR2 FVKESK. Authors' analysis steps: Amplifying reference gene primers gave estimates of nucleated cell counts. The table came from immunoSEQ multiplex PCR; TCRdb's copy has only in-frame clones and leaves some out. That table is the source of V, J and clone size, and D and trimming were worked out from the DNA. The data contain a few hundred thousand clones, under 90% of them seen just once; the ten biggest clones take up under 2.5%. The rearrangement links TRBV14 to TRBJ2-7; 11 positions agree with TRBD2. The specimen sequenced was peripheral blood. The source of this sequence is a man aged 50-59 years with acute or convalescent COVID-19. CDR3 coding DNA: TGTGCCAGCAGCCTTAGCGGGGGGGCCTACGAGCAGTACTTC. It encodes CASSLSGGAYEQYF.